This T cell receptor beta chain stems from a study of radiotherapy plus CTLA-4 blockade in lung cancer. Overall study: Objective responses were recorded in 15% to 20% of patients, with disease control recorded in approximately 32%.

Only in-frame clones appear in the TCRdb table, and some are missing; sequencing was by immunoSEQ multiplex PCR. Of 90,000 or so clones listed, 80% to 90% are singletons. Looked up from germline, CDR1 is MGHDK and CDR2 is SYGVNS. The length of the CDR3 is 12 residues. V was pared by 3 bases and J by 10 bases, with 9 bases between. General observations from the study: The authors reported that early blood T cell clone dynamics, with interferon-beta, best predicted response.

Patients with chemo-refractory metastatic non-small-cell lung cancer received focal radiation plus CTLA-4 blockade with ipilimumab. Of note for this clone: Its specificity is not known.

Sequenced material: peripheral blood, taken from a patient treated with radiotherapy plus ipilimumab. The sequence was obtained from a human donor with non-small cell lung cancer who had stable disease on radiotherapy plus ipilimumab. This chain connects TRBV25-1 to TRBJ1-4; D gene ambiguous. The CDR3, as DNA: TGTGCCAGCAGTGATCTGAGCGGAAAACTGTTTTTT. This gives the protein CASSDLSGKLFF.